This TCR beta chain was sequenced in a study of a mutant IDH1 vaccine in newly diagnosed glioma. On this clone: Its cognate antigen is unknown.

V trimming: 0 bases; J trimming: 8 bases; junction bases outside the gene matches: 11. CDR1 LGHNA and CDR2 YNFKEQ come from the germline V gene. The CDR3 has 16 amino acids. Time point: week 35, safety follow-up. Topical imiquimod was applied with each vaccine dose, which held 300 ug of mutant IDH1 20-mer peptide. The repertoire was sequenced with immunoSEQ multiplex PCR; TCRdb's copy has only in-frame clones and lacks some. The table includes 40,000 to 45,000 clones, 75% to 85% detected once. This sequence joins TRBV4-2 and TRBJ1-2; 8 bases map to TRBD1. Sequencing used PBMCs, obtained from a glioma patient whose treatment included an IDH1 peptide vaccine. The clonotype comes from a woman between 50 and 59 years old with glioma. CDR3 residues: CASSQDATGGRRGYTF. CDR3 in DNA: TGTGCCAGCAGCCAAGATGCTACAGGGGGTCGCAGGGGCTACACCTTC.